The rows below give T cell receptor beta chains drawn from one sample of a study of T cells in Graves' hyperthyroidism and ophthalmopathy. Each CDR3 protein is one row after TCRdb ran MiXCR on the multiplex PCR reads. In the table there are 640,000 or so distinct CDR3 sequences, 13% to 15% of which are singletons. Sequencing was carried out using blood. The receptors were gathered from a young woman with Graves' ophthalmopathy. The CDR3 runs from the conserved cysteine through the conserved F or W.

V gene,J gene,CDR3 protein
TRBV6-5,TRBJ1-5,CASSLQSGFDQPQHF
TRBV5-5,TRBJ2-3,CASSLRFLAVFTDTQYF
TRBV20-1,TRBJ2-1,CSAGQLAGVYNEQFF
TRBV12-3/TRBV12-4,TRBJ2-7,CASSDPLGGIYEQYF
TRBV27,TRBJ2-5,CASSLSLTETQYF
TRBV9,TRBJ2-6,CASSVARLISGANVLTF
TRBV28,TRBJ1-4,CASSSPSSTTNEKLFF
TRBV5-6,TRBJ2-5,CASSFQREGRIETQYF
TRBV5-1,TRBJ2-1,CASSGNYGTPVDEQFF
TRBV3-1,TRBJ1-6,CASSSTGQGSSPLHF
TRBV28,TRBJ2-5,CASSLGRWQETQYF
TRBV6-1,TRBJ1-1,CASSGQGGGHEAFF
TRBV6-5,TRBJ2-3,CASSYSQTNPESDAQYF
TRBV15,TRBJ2-7,CATSKGRGRLPYEQYF
TRBV3-1,TRBJ1-2,CASSPGTVTLYGYTF
TRBV20-1,TRBJ1-5,CSARVRTFRQPQHF
TRBV20-1,TRBJ2-1,CSARDIQAGSSYNEQFF
TRBV6-1,TRBJ2-4,CASRGTSGVGDIQYF
TRBV11-3,TRBJ2-3,CASSLPSTSIISDTQYF
TRBV4-1,TRBJ1-3,CASSPDRGHGNTIYF
TRBV9,TRBJ2-5,CASTPEDWPETQYF
TRBV28,TRBJ2-5,CASSFGGHTETQYF
TRBV6-6,TRBJ2-7,CASSYSFAGQGHEQYF
TRBV7-3,TRBJ2-1,CASSLETGPYNEQFF
TRBV12-3/TRBV12-4,TRBJ2-2,CASSPAPRLLAMAGELFF
TRBV2,TRBJ1-6,CASSLGLANSPLHF
TRBV27,TRBJ2-7,CASSPWFGYEQYF
TRBV7-2,TRBJ1-5,CASSSALTIGNQPQHF
TRBV2,TRBJ2-1,CASSRRVSWAELGLNEQFF
TRBV4-1,TRBJ2-7,CASSPIVGGSSGEQYF
TRBV20-1,TRBJ2-7,CSARGPEVQDEQYF
TRBV6-1,TRBJ2-7,CASSSGGTSGKVEQYF
TRBV7-6,TRBJ2-7,CASSLGAFGATYEQYF
TRBV7-2,TRBJ1-2,CASSYRGYHGYTF
TRBV5-1,TRBJ2-2,CASSAGLAGTGELFF
TRBV11-1,TRBJ2-5,CASSGTSGSGETQYF
TRBV5-1,TRBJ2-3,CACKLAGSADTQYF
TRBV5-1,TRBJ2-5,CASRITPSGQFQETQYF
TRBV28,TRBJ1-1,CASSWGQFEAFF
TRBV6-1,TRBJ1-1,CASIQYRGNTEAFF
TRBV12-3/TRBV12-4,TRBJ2-1,CASSLARDEQFF
TRBV5-1,TRBJ1-2,CASSNSRGLFYGYTF
TRBV7-9,TRBJ1-4,CASSLERGLGEKLFF
TRBV7-2,TRBJ1-6,CASSDSDRFYNSPLHF
TRBV28,TRBJ2-7,CASSYRDREDEQYF
TRBV30,TRBJ2-7,CAWRWRGWQGRYEQYF
TRBV29-1,TRBJ2-2,CSVALGTGELFF